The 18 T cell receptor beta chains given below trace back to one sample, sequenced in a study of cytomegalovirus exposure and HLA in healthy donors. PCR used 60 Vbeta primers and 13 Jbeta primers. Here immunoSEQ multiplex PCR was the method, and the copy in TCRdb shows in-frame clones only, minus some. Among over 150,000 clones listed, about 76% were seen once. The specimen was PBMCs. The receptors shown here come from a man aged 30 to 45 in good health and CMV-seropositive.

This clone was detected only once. CDR3 residues: CASSFRGTGGISTDTQYF. For the CDR3, the DNA is TGTGCCAGCAGCTTCCGGGGGACAGGGGGTATAAGCACAGATACGCAGTATTTT. The chain employs TRBV5-6 and TRBJ2-3; 11 bases fit TRBD1. The CDR3 totals 18 residues. Germline lookup yields CDR1 SGHDT and CDR2 YYEEEE. With 2 bases clipped from V and 0 bases from J, the junction kept 8 bases outside the gene matches.

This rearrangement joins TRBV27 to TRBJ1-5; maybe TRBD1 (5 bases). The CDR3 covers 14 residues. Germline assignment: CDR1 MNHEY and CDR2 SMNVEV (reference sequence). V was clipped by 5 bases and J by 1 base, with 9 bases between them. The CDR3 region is CASSRRGSNQPQHF. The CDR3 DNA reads TGTGCCAGCAGTCGACGGGGGAGCAATCAGCCCCAGCATTTT.

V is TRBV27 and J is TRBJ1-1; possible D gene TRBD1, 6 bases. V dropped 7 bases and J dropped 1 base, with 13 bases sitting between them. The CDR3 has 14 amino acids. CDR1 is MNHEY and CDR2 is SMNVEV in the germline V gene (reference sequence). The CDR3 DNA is TGTGCCAGCATAGCGCCGACAGGGAACACTGAAGCTTTCTTT. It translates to CASIAPTGNTEAFF.

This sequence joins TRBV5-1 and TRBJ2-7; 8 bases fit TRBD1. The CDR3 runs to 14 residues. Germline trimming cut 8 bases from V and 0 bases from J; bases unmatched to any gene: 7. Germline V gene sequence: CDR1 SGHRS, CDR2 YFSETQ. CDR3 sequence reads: CASQTTGGSYEQYF. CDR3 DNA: TGCGCCAGTCAGACTACAGGGGGCTCCTACGAGCAGTACTTC.

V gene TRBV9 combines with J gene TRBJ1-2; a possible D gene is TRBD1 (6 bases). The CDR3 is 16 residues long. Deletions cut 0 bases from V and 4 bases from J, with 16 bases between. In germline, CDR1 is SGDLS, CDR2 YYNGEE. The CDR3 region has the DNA TGTGCCAGCAGCGTAGGGACAGATGAGGTCTTCTATGGCTACACCTTC. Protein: CASSVGTDEVFYGYTF.

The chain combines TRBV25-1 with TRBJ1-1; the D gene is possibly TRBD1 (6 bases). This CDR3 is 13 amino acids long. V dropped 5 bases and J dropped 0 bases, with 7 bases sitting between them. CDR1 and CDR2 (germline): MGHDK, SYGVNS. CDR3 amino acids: CASSTGLNTEAFF. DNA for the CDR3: TGTGCCAGCAGTACAGGGTTGAACACTGAAGCTTTCTTT.

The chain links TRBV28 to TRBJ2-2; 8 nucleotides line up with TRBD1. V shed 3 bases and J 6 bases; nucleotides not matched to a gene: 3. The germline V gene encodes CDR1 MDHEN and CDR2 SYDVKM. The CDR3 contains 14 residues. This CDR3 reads CASSFDRGPGELFF. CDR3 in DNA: TGTGCCAGCAGTTTCGACAGGGGCCCCGGGGAGCTGTTTTTT.

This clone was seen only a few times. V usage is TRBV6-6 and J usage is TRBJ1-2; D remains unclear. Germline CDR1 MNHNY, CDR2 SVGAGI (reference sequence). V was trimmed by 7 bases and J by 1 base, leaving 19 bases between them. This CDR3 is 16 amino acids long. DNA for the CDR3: TGTGCCAGCACTCCGCGGCAACGTGAAATTAACTATGGCTACACCTTC. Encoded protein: CASTPRQREINYGYTF.

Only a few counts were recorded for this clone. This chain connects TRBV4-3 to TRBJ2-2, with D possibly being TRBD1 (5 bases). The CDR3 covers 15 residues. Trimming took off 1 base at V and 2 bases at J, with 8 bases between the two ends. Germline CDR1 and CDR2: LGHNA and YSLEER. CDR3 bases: TGCGCCAGCAGCCAAGGGTGGACAAACACCGGGGAGCTGTTTTTT. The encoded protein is CASSQGWTNTGELFF.

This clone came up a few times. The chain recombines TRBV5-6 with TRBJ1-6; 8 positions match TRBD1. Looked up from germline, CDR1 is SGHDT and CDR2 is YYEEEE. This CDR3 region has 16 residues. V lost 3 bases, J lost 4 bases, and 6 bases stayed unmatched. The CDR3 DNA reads TGTGCCAGCAGCTCCCAGGACAGGGCTTATAATTCACCCCTCCACTTT. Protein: CASSSQDRAYNSPLHF.

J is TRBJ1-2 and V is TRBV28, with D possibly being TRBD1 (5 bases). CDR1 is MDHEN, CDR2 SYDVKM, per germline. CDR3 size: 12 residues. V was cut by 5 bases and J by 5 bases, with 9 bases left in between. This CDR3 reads CASSAGRYGYTF. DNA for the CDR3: TGTGCCAGCAGTGCAGGGAGGTATGGCTACACCTTC.

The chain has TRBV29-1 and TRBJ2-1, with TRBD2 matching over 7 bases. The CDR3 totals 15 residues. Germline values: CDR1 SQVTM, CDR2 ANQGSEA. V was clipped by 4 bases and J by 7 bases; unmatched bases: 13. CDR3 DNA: TGCAGCGTTGGGGGGGGGTGGACGGGCCTGAATGAGCAGTTCTTC. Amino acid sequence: CSVGGGWTGLNEQFF.

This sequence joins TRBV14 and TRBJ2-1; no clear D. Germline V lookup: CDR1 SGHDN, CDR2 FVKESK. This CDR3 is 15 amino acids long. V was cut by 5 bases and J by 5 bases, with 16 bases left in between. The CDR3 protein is CASSSGYLKNNEQFF. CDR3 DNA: TGTGCCAGCAGCTCAGGCTACCTAAAAAACAATGAGCAGTTCTTC.

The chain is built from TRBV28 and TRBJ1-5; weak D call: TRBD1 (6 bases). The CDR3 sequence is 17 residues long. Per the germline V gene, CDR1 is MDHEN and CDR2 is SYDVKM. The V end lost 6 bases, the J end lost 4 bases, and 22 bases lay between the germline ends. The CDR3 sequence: CASSSPSRGGGNQPQHF. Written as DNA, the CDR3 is TGTGCCAGCAGCTCCCCCTCTAGAGGGGGTGGAAATCAGCCCCAGCATTTT.

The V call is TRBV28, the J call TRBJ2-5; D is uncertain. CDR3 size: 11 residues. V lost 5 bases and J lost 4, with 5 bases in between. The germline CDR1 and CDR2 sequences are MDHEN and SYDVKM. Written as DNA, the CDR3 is TGTGCCAGCAGTGCCGGAGAGACCCAGTACTTC. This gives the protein CASSAGETQYF.

CDR3 loop: CASRESGGWRETQYF. The CDR3 region has the DNA TGTGCCAGCAGGGAGAGCGGGGGGTGGCGAGAGACCCAGTACTTC. The genes are TRBV2 and TRBJ2-5, with 9 bases lining up with TRBD2. With V trimmed by 6 bases and J by 4 bases, 9 bases remained unmatched. This CDR3 has 15 residues. Germline V CDR1 and CDR2: SNHLY, FYNNEI.

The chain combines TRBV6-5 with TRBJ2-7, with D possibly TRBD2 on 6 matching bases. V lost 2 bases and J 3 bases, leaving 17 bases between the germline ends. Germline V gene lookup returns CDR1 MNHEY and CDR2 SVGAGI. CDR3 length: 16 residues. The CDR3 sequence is CASSYMVGGVDYEQYF. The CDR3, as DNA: TGTGCCAGCAGTTACATGGTCGGAGGGGTCGACTACGAGCAGTACTTC.

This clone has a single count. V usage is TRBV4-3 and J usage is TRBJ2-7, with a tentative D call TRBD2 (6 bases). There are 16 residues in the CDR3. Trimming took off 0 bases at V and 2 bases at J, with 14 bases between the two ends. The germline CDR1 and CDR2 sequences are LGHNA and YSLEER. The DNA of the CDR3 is TGCGCCAGCAGCCAAGAATACGGGAGTGGTACCTACGAGCAGTACTTC. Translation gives CASSQEYGSGTYEQYF.